This T cell receptor beta chain is from a study of T cell repertoires in cytomegalovirus infection. About the research overall: An indication of both CMV infection and matching HLA type came from public TCR beta signatures.

One entry per CDR3 protein, called by TCRdb with MiXCR from the reads. The sample lists approximately 1,000,000 distinct CDR3 sequences, roughly a third occurring once. Findings of the study overall: The ex vivo response was dominated by HLA-C-restricted CMV-specific TCR beta clonotypes.

Germline CDR1 MNHEY, CDR2 SMNVEV (reference sequence). The length of the CDR3 is 17 residues. Trimming pared 4 bases from V and 0 bases from J, leaving 13 bases between. This clonotype was detected a few times. Its target is unknown. The chain couples TRBV27 to TRBJ2-6, with D uncertain. The receptor was isolated from a human donor in good health (CMV status not recorded). Some clones in this sample may be carry-over from other donors' samples. Sample: cultured CD8+ T cells from PBMCs, taken from culture after CMV antigen stimulation. CDR3 coding DNA: TGTGCCAGCAGTTGGGTGGGCAGTCACTCTGGGGCCAACGTCCTGACTTTC. As protein: CASSWVGSHSGANVLTF.